The 9 T cell receptor beta chains listed next were all sequenced from one sample in a study of cytomegalovirus exposure and HLA in healthy donors. The PCR ran on 60 Vbeta and 13 Jbeta primers. Libraries were prepared by immunoSEQ multiplex PCR; TCRdb keeps only in-frame clonotypes and omits some of them. Seen here are around 67,000 clones, approximately 80% observed once, and the top ten hold about 8%. The sequencing sample was made of PBMCs. The receptors here all came from a man aged 18 to 30 in good health and CMV-seropositive.

V usage is TRBV29-1 and J usage is TRBJ2-1, with 9 nucleotides matching TRBD1. This CDR3 has 14 residues. The J segment lost 7 bases and the V segment lost 2 bases, leaving 6 bases of the junction unmatched. Germline CDR1 and CDR2: SQVTM and ANQGSEA. The CDR3 DNA sequence: TGCAGCGTTGAATACTTAGGACAGGGGAATGAGCAGTTCTTC. Residues: CSVEYLGQGNEQFF.

The chain combines TRBV18 with TRBJ1-2; 9 nucleotides match TRBD1. V lost 5 bases to trimming and J lost 2 bases; unmatched junction nucleotides: 3. The CDR3 is 14 amino acids. The V gene's germline CDR1 is KGHSH and CDR2 LQKENI. The CDR3 reads CASSRTGENYGYTF. The CDR3 DNA reads as TGTGCCAGCTCAAGGACAGGGGAGAACTATGGCTACACCTTC.

The V call is TRBV7-6, the J call TRBJ2-3; TRBD1 agrees at 8 bases. The CDR3 is 16 residues long. Germline V gene lookup returns CDR1 SGHVS and CDR2 FNYEAQ. The V gene end was trimmed by 4 bases and the J gene end by 6 bases; junction bases not matched to a gene: 12. CDR3 sequence: CASSSPAGTGPDTQYF. The CDR3 coding sequence is TGTGCCAGCAGCTCACCCGCCGGGACAGGACCCGATACGCAGTATTTT.

J is TRBJ1-2 and V is TRBV6-5; D not resolved. Deletions cut 5 bases from V and 5 bases from J, with 12 bases between. CDR1 is MNHEY and CDR2 is SVGAGI in the germline V gene. The CDR3 sequence is 13 residues long. In DNA, the CDR3 is TGTGCCAGCAGTAGAAGCCGGGAGTATGGCTACACCTTC. This sequence encodes CASSRSREYGYTF.

J is TRBJ2-7 and V is TRBV6-5; 10 positions agree with TRBD1. The CDR3 length is 15 residues. V gave up 2 bases and J gave up 2 bases; unmatched junction bases: 3. Looked up from germline, CDR1 is MNHEY and CDR2 is SVGAGI. CDR3 loop: CASSYGDRGTYEQYF. The CDR3 DNA follows: TGTGCCAGCAGTTACGGGGACAGGGGAACCTACGAGCAGTACTTC.

The genes are TRBV29-1 and TRBJ1-4; D perhaps matches TRBD1 (5 bases). V shed 6 bases and J shed 7 bases, with 21 bases lying between them. There are 15 residues in the CDR3. Looked up from germline, CDR1 is SQVTM and CDR2 is ANQGSEA. For the CDR3, the DNA is TGCAGCGTGGGGGTAGCGGGGCGGCTTGGTGAAAAACTGTTTTTT. This codes for CSVGVAGRLGEKLFF.

The V gene is TRBV29-1, the J gene TRBJ2-7, with 8 bases aligning to TRBD1. Germline V gene sequence: CDR1 SQVTM, CDR2 ANQGSEA. The junction had 4 bases not matched to a gene; V was cut back by 3 bases and J by 3 bases. CDR3 length equals 13 residues. The CDR3 nucleotides are TGCAGCGTTGAGACAGGGGAGGACTACGAGCAGTACTTC. Protein: CSVETGEDYEQYF.

The V gene is TRBV6-4, the J gene TRBJ1-1; 8 nucleotides match TRBD1. The germline V gene encodes CDR1 MRHNA and CDR2 SNTAGT. After removal of 6 bases from V and 5 bases from J, the junction contained 8 bases not matched to a gene. The CDR3 extends over 14 amino acids. The CDR3 bases are TGTGCCAGCAGGAACACGGACAGGGAGACTGAAGCTTTCTTT. Its protein is CASRNTDRETEAFF.

The sample holds a few counts of this clone. The V gene is TRBV5-4, the J gene TRBJ2-5, with 8 nucleotides matching TRBD2. Germline CDR1 SGHNT, CDR2 YYREEE (reference sequence). CDR3 length equals 16 residues. The trim removed 2 bases at V and 1 base at J, leaving 7 bases unmatched. CDR3: CASSLGVAGLQETQYF. The CDR3 nucleotides are TGTGCCAGCAGCTTAGGAGTAGCGGGGCTCCAAGAGACCCAGTACTTC.